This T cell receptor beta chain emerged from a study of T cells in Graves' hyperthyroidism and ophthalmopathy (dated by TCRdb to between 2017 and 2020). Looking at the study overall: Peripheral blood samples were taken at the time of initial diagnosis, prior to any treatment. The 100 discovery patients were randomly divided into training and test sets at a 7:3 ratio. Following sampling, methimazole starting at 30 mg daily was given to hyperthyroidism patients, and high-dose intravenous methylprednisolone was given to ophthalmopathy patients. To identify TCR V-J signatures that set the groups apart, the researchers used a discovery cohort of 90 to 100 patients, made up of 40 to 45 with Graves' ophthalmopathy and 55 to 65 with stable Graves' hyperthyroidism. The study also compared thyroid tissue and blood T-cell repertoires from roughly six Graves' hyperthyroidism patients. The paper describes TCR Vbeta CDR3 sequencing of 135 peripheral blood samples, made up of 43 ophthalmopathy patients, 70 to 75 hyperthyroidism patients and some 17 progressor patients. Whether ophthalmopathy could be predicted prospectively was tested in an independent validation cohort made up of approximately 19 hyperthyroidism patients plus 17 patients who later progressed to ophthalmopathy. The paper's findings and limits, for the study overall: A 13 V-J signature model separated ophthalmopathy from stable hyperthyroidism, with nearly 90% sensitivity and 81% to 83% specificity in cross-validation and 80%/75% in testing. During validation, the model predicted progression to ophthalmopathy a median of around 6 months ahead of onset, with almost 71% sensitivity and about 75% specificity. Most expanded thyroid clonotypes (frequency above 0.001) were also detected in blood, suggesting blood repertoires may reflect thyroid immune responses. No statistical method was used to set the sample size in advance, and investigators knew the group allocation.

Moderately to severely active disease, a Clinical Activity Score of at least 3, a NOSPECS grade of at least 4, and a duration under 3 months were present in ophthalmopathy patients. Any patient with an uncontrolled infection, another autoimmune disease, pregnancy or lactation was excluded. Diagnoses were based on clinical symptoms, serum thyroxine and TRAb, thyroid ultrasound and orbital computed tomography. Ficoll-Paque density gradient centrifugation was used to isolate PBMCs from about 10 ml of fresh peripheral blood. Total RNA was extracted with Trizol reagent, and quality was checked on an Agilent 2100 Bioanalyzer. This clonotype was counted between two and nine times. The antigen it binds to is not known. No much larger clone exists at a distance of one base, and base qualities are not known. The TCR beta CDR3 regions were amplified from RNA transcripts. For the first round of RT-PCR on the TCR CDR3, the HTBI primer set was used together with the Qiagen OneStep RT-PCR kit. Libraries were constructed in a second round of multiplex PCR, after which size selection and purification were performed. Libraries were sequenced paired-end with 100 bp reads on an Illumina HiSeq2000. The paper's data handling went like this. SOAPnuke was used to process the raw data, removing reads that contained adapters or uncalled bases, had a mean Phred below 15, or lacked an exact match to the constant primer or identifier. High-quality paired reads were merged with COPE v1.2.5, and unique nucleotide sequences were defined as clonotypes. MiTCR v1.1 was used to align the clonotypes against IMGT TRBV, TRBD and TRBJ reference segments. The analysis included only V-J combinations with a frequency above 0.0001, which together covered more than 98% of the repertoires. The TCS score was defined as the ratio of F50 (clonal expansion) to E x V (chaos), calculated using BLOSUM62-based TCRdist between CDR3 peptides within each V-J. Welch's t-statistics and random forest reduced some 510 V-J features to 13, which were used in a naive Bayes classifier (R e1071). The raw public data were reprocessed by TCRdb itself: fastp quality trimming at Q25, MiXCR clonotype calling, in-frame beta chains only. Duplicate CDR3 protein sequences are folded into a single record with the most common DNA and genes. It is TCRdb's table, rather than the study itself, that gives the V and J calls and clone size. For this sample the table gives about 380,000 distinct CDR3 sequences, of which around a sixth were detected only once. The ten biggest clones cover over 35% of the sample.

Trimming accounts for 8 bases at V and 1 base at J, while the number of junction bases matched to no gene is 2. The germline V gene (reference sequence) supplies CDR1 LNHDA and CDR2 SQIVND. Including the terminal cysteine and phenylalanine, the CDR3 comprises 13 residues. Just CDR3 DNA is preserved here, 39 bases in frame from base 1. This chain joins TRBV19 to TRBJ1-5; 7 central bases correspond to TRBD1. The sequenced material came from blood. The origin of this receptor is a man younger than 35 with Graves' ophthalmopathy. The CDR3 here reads CASLGQSNQPQHF. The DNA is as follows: TGTGCCAGTTTGGGACAGAGCAATCAGCCCCAGCATTTT.